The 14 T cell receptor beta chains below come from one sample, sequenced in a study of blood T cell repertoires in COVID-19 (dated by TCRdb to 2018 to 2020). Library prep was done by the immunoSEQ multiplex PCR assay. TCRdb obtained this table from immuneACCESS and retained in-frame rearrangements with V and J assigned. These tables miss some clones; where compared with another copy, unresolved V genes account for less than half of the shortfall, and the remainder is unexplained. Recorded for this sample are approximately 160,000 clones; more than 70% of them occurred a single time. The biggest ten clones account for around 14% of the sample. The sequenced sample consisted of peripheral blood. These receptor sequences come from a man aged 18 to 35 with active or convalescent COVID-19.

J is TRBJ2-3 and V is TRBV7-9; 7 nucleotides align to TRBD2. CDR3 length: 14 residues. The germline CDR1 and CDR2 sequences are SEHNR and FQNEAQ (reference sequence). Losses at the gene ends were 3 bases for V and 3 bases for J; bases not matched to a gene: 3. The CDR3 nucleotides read TGTGCCAGCAGCTTTCTAGCGGTTACAGATACGCAGTATTTT. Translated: CASSFLAVTDTQYF.

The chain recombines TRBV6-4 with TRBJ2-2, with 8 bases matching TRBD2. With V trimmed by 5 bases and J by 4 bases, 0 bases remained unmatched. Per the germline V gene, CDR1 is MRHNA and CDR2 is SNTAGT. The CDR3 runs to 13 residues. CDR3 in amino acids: CASSSGSTGELFF. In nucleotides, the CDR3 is TGTGCCAGCAGTAGCGGGAGCACCGGGGAGCTGTTTTTT.

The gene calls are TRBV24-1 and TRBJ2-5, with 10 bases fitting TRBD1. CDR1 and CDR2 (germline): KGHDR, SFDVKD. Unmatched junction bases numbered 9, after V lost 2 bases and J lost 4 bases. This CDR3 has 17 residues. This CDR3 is CATSDSGTGVFGETQYF. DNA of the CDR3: TGTGCCACCAGTGATTCTGGGACAGGGGTGTTCGGAGAGACCCAGTACTTC.

Here the CDR3 reads CASSPGQTTNEKLFF. The CDR3 bases are TGTGCCAGCAGCCCCGGACAGACAACTAATGAAAAACTGTTTTTT. The V gene is TRBV7-6, the J gene TRBJ1-4; maybe TRBD1 (6 bases). Germline V CDR1 and CDR2: SGHVS, FNYEAQ. This CDR3 region has 15 residues. Trimming took off 5 bases at V and 0 bases at J, with 10 bases between the two ends.

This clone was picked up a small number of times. The DNA of the CDR3 is TGTGCCAGCAGCCAATATAGCGGACTTTCGAATGAAAAACTGTTTTTT. Translating it yields CASSQYSGLSNEKLFF. V usage is TRBV14 and J usage is TRBJ1-4, with no clear D. Per the germline V gene, CDR1 is SGHDN and CDR2 is FVKESK. The V and J ends lost 2 bases and 5 bases respectively, with 15 bases between them. The CDR3 spans 16 residues.

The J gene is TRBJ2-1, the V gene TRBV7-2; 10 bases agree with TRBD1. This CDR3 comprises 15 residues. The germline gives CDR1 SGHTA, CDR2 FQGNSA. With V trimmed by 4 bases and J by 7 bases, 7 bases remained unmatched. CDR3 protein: CASSSYGTGVNEQFF. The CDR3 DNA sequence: TGTGCCAGCAGCTCCTATGGGACAGGGGTAAATGAGCAGTTCTTC.

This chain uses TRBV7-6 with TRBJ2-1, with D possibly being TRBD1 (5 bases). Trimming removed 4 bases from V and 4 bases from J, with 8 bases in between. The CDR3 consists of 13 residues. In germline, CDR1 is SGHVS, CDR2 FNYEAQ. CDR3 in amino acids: CASSSQEYNEQFF. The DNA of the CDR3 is TGTGCCAGCAGCTCACAGGAATACAATGAGCAGTTCTTC.

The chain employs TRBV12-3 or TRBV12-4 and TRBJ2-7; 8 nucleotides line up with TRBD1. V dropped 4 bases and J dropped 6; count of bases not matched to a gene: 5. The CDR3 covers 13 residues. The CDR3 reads CASSSRTGLEQYF. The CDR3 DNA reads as TGTGCCAGCAGTTCCAGGACAGGGCTCGAGCAGTACTTC.

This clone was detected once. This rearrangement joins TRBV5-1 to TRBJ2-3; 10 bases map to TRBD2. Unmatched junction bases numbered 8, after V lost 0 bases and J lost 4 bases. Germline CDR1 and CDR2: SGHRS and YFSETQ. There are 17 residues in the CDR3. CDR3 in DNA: TGCGCCAGCAGCTTGGGGGCTCTAGCGGGGGAGGCAGATACGCAGTATTTT. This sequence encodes CASSLGALAGEADTQYF.

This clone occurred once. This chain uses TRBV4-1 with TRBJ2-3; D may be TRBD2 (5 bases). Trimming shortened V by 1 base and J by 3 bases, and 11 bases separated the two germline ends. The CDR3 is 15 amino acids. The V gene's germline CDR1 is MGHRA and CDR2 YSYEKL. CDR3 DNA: TGCGCCAGCAGCCAAGCCGGGGTTGGAACAGATACGCAGTATTTT. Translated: CASSQAGVGTDTQYF.

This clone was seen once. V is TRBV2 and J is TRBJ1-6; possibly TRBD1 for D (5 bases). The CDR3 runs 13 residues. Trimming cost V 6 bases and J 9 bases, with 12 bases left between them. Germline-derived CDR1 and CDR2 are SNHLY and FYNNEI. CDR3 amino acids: CASRGPRGSPLHF. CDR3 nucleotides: TGTGCCAGCAGGGGGCCACGCGGTTCACCCCTCCACTTT.

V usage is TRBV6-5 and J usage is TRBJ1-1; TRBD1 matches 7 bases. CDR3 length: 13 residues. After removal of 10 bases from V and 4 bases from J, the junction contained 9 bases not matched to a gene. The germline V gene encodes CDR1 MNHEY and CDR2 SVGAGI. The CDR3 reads CAIHRGRGTEAFF. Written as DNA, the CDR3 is TGTGCCATACACAGGGGTAGGGGCACTGAAGCTTTCTTT.

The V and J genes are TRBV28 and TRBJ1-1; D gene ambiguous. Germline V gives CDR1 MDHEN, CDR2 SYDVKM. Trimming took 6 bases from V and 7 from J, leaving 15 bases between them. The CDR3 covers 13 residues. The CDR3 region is CASSPGHLLEAFF. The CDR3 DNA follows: TGTGCCAGCAGCCCCGGTCACCTCCTTGAAGCTTTCTTT. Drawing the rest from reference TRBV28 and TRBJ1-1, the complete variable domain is DVKVTQSSRYLVKRTGEKVFLECVQDMDHENMFWYRQDPGLGLRLIYFSYDVKMKEKGDIPEGYSVSREKKERFSLILESASTNQTSMYLCASSPGHLLEAFFGQGTRLTVV.

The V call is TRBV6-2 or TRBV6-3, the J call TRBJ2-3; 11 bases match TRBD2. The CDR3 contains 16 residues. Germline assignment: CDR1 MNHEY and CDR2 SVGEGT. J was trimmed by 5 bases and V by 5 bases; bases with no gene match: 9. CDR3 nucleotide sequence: TGTGCCAGCAGTCAACTAGCGGGGGATGGTGGAGATACGCAGTATTTT. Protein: CASSQLAGDGGDTQYF.